This TCR beta chain appears in the sequencing data of a study of blood T cell repertoires in COVID-19. For the study at large: Sites across the United States, Italy and Spain contributed samples from acute and convalescent COVID-19. T cells, B-cell-depleted T cells, or PBMCs provided the cDNA or gDNA that served as material.

In the study's own analysis: From reference gene primer amplification, estimates of nucleated cell counts were derived. This table comes from immunoSEQ multiplex PCR, and its TCRdb copy is limited to in-frame clones, with some not included. V and J calls and clone size follow that table, whereas D and trimming were derived from the DNA. The sample lists fewer than 75,000 clones; approximately 92% were seen once. The CDR3 is 15 amino acids. The ends were cut back, 2 bases at V and 9 bases at J, with 14 bases in the middle. The germline V gene has CDR1 ENHRY and CDR2 SYGVKD. The sample comprised peripheral blood. The chain employs TRBV10-3 and TRBJ1-6, with TRBD1 as a possible D gene (5 bases). This TCR was recovered from a man aged 45 to 65 with active COVID-19. The CDR3 DNA is TGTGCCATCAGTGAGGAGGAGGGAAGGGGTTCACCCCTCCACTTT. Amino acids: CAISEEEGRGSPLHF.